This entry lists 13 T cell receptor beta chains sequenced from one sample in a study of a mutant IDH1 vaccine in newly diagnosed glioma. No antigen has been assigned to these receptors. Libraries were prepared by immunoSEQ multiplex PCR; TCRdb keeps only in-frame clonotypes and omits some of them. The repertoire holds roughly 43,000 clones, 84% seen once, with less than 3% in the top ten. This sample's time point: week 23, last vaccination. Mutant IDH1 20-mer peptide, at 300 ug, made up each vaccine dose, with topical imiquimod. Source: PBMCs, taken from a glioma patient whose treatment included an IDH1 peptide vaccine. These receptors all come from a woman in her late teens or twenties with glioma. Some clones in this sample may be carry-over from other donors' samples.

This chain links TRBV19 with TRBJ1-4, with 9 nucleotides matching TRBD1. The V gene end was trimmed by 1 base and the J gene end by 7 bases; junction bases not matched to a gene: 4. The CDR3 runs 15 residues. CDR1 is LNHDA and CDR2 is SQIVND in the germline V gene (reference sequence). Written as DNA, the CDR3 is TGTGCCAGTAGTATAGGGGGACAGGGCAGTGAAAAACTGTTTTTT. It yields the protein CASSIGGQGSEKLFF.

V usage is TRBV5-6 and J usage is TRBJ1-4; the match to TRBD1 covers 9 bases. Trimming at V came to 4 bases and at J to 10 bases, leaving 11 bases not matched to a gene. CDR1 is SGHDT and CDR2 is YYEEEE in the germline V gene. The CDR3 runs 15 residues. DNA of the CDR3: TGTGCCAGCAGCCTCGGGACAGGGCAAAGCGGAAAACTGTTTTTT. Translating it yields CASSLGTGQSGKLFF.

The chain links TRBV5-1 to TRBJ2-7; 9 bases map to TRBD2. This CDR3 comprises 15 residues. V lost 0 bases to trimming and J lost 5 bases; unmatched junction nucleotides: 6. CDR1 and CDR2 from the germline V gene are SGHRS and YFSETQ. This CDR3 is CASSLAGAGGDEQYF. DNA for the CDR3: TGCGCCAGCAGCTTGGCCGGGGCGGGAGGGGACGAGCAGTACTTC.

The CDR3 region is CASRPGTVNSPLHF. The DNA of the CDR3 is TGTGCCAGCAGGCCCGGGACAGTTAATTCACCCCTCCACTTT. The chain couples TRBV27 to TRBJ1-6, with 7 bases fitting TRBD1. Looked up from germline, CDR1 is MNHEY and CDR2 is SMNVEV (reference sequence). The trim removed 6 bases at V and 6 bases at J, leaving 5 bases unmatched. There are 14 residues in the CDR3.

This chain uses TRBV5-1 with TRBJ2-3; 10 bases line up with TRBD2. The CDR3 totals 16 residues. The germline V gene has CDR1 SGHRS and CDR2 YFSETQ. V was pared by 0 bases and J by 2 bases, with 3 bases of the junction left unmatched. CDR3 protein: CASSLDLAGVTDTQYF. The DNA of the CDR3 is TGCGCCAGCAGCTTGGACCTAGCGGGAGTCACAGATACGCAGTATTTT.

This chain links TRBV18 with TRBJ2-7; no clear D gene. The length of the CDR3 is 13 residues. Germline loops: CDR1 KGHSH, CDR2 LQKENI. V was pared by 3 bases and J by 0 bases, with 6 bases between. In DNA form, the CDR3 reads TGTGCCAGCTCACCGGTAAGCTCCTACGAGCAGTACTTC. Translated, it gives CASSPVSSYEQYF.

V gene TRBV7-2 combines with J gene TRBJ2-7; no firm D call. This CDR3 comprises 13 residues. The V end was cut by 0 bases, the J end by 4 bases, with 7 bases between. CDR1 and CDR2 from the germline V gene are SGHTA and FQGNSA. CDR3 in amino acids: CASSLAGQYEQYF. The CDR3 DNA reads TGTGCCAGCAGCTTAGCGGGCCAATACGAGCAGTACTTC.

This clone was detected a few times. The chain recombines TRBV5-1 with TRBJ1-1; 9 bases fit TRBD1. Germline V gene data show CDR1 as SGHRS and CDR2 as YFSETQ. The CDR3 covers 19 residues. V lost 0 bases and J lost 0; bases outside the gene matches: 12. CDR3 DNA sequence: TGCGCCAGCAGCTTGGCCAGACTGGGACAGGGAAGAGTGAACACTGAAGCTTTCTTT. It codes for CASSLARLGQGRVNTEAFF.

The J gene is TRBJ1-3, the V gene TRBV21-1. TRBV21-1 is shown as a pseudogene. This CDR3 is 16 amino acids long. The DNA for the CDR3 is TGTGCCAGCAGCAAATACCCCTTCCTCTCTGGAAACACCATATATTTT. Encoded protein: CASSKYPFLSGNTIYF.

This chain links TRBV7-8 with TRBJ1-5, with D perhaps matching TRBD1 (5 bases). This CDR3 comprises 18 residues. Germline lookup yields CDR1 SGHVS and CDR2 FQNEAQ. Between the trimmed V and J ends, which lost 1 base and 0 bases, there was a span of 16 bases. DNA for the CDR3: TGTGCCAGCAGCTTAGAAGGGCAGGGTTGGAGTAGCAATCAGCCCCAGCATTTT. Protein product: CASSLEGQGWSSNQPQHF.

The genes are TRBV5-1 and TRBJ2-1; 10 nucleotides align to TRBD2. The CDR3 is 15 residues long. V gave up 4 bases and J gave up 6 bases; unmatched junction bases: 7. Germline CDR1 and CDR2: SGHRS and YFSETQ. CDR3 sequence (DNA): TGCGCCAGCAGCCGAAGCGGGGGGGCCGTCAATGAGCAGTTCTTC. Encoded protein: CASSRSGGAVNEQFF. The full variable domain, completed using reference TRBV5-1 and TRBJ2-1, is KAGVTQTPRYLIKTRGQQVTLSCSPISGHRSVSWYQQTPGQGLQFLFEYFSETQRNKGNFPGRFSGRQFSNSRSEMNVSTLELGDSALYLCASSRSGGAVNEQFFGPGTRLTVL.

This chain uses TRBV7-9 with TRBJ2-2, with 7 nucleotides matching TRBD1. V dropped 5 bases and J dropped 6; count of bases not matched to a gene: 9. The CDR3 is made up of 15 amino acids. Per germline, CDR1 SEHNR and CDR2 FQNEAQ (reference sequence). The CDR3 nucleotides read TGTGCCAGCAGCCTGAACAGGGGTATGGCCGGGGAGCTGTTTTTT. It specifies CASSLNRGMAGELFF.

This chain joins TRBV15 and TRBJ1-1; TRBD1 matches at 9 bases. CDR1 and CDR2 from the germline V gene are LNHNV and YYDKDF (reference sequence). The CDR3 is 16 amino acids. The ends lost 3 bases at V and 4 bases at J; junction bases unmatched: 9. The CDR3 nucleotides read TGTGCCACCAGCAGGGTTCATGGGACAGGGACCACTGAAGCTTTCTTT. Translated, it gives CATSRVHGTGTTEAFF.